This passage covers 14 T cell receptor beta chains from one sample sequenced in a study of T cell responses to AZD1222 COVID-19 vaccine. Clones were read by immunoSEQ multiplex PCR, and TCRdb kept only the in-frame ones, dropping some. The sample has about 150,000 clones, about nine tenths seen once. Here the sequenced sample was peripheral blood, taken on day 0 of AZD1222 vaccination. The receptors were sampled from an adult in good health.

This clone was seen only once. This chain joins TRBV5-1 and TRBJ2-2; D unclear. This CDR3 is 14 amino acids long. Germline CDR1 reads SGHRS; CDR2 reads YFSETQ. V was pared by 0 bases and J by 6 bases, with 9 bases between. CDR3 amino acids: CASSLAASAGELFF. CDR3 DNA: TGCGCCAGCAGCTTGGCCGCTAGTGCCGGGGAGCTGTTTTTT. The complete variable domain, with remaining parts taken from reference TRBV5-1 and TRBJ2-2, reads KAGVTQTPRYLIKTRGQQVTLSCSPISGHRSVSWYQQTPGQGLQFLFEYFSETQRNKGNFPGRFSGRQFSNSRSEMNVSTLELGDSALYLCASSLAASAGELFFGEGSRLTVL.

This chain connects TRBV5-4 to TRBJ2-2; 10 bases align to TRBD2. This CDR3 has 15 residues. CDR1 SGHNT and CDR2 YYREEE come from the germline V gene (reference sequence). V lost 4 bases, J lost 5 bases, and 5 bases stayed unmatched. The CDR3 bases are TGTGCCAGCAGCCAGGGACTAGCGTTAACCGGGGAGCTGTTTTTT. This sequence encodes CASSQGLALTGELFF. The full variable domain, completed using reference TRBV5-4 and TRBJ2-2, is ETGVTQSPTHLIKTRGQQVTLRCSSQSGHNTVSWYQQALGQGPQFIFQYYREEENGRGNFPPRFSGLQFPNYSSELNVNALELDDSALYLCASSQGLALTGELFFGEGSRLTVL.

The chain uses TRBV11-1 and TRBJ1-2, with unresolved D. Germline assignment: CDR1 SGHAT and CDR2 FQDESV (reference sequence). The CDR3 is made up of 12 amino acids. Trimming stripped 4 bases from V and 7 bases from J, with 10 bases between. CDR3 residues: CASSWGGSGYTF. The DNA for the CDR3 is TGTGCCAGCAGCTGGGGAGGTAGTGGCTACACCTTC.

The CDR3 DNA is TGTGCCACCCAGAGCGGACCATCCTACAATGAGCAGTTCTTC. Translating gives CATQSGPSYNEQFF. The chain couples TRBV24-1 to TRBJ2-1; a possible D gene is TRBD2 (5 bases). CDR1 and CDR2 from the germline V gene are KGHDR and SFDVKD. Trimming removed 9 bases from V and 1 base from J, with 12 bases in between. CDR3 length: 14 amino acids.

A few counts support this clone. The V gene is TRBV28, the J gene TRBJ2-1; D is ambiguous. Germline CDR1 reads MDHEN; CDR2 reads SYDVKM. Deletions cut 1 base from V and 0 bases from J, with 22 bases between. The CDR3 runs to 20 residues. DNA of the CDR3: TGTGCCAGCAGTTTATCTCCCCCACGGCAGCAACGGAGCTCCTACAATGAGCAGTTCTTC. This codes for CASSLSPPRQQRSSYNEQFF.

J is TRBJ2-5 and V is TRBV11-3; a weak D match, TRBD2 (6 bases). Germline loops: CDR1 SGHNT, CDR2 YENEEA. V lost 5 bases and J lost 5, with 15 bases in between. This CDR3 spans 14 amino acids. CDR3 residues: CASSRGSRGETQYF. CDR3 DNA: TGTGCCAGCAGCCGGGGATCCCGGGGGGAGACCCAGTACTTC. The whole variable domain, remainder taken from reference TRBV11-3 and TRBJ2-5, is EAGVVQSPRYKIIEKKQPVAFWCNPISGHNTLYWYLQNLGQGPELLIRYENEEAVDDSQLPKDRFSAERLKGVDSTLKIQPAELGDSAVYLCASSRGSRGETQYFGPGTRLLVL.

The V gene is TRBV28, the J gene TRBJ2-1; 8 bases agree with TRBD2. This CDR3 comprises 15 residues. Germline CDR1 and CDR2: MDHEN and SYDVKM. V lost 6 bases to trimming and J lost 5 bases; unmatched junction nucleotides: 9. The CDR3 DNA follows: TGTGCCAGCAGCATCTGGACTAGCAACCACAATGAGCAGTTCTTC. This codes for CASSIWTSNHNEQFF.

This chain connects TRBV14 to TRBJ1-4; maybe TRBD1 (6 bases). The germline V gene has CDR1 SGHDN and CDR2 FVKESK. There are 15 residues in the CDR3. The V end was cut by 4 bases, the J end by 6 bases, with 15 bases between. This CDR3 is CASSRGGPAYEKLFF. CDR3 coding DNA: TGTGCCAGCAGCCGAGGGGGTCCGGCTTATGAAAAACTGTTTTTT.

V usage is TRBV24-1 and J usage is TRBJ1-3; D gene unclear. Trimming removed 4 bases from V and 0 bases from J, with 9 bases in between. Germline V gives CDR1 KGHDR, CDR2 SFDVKD. This CDR3 spans 15 amino acids. The CDR3 DNA is TGTGCCACCAGTGACCCGAGTAGCTCTGGAAACACCATATATTTT. Amino acids: CATSDPSSSGNTIYF.

V and J are TRBV15 and TRBJ1-2, with 8 nucleotides matching TRBD1. CDR1 and CDR2 (germline): LNHNV, YYDKDF (reference sequence). The CDR3 runs to 14 residues. The ends lost 5 bases at V and 4 bases at J; junction bases unmatched: 6. CDR3 residues: CATSLDRASYGYTF. The CDR3 DNA reads as TGTGCCACCAGCCTGGACAGGGCTTCCTATGGCTACACCTTC.

To note about this clone: The same CDR3 is also encoded by other DNA sequences in this sample. The chain uses TRBV28 and TRBJ2-7; maybe TRBD2 (5 bases). The CDR3 consists of 11 residues. Germline V gene lookup returns CDR1 MDHEN and CDR2 SYDVKM. The ends were cut back, 6 bases at V and 6 bases at J, with 9 bases in the middle. Here the CDR3 DNA reads TGTGCCAGCAGCCGGGGTCGCGAGCAGTACTTC. This codes for CASSRGREQYF.

J is TRBJ1-2 and V is TRBV28; D ambiguous. The germline CDR1 and CDR2 sequences are MDHEN and SYDVKM. The V end lost 6 bases, the J end lost 4 bases, and 15 bases lay between the germline ends. CDR3 length: 14 amino acids. CDR3 region: CASSNSGRLYGYTF. The CDR3 coding sequence is TGTGCCAGCAGCAATTCCGGGCGGCTCTATGGCTACACCTTC.

This clone has a single count. The chain uses TRBV25-1 and TRBJ1-6; D remains ambiguous. The CDR3 has 18 residues. Looked up from germline, CDR1 is MGHDK and CDR2 is SYGVNS. V was shortened by 6 bases and J by 0 bases, with 18 bases between the two germline ends. CDR3 nucleotide sequence: TGTGCCAGCAGCCAAGCGGGGATAACTAGCTCCTATAATTCACCCCTCCACTTT. This encodes CASSQAGITSSYNSPLHF. The full variable domain, in which reference TRBV25-1 and TRBJ1-6 provide the parts outside the CDR3, is EADIYQTPRYLVIGTGKKITLECSQTMGHDKMYWYQQDPGMELHLIHYSYGVNSTEKGDLSSESTVSRIRTEHFPLTLESARPSHTSQYLCASSQAGITSSYNSPLHFGNGTRLTVT.

Only one count was recorded for this clone. An end of the junction does not agree with germline; a read error may underlie this. The J gene is TRBJ2-4, the V gene TRBV7-9; 8 bases match TRBD2. CDR1 and CDR2 (germline): SEHNR, FQNEAQ (reference sequence). The CDR3 loop spans 13 amino acids. This CDR3 is CASSLSWSGRRDF. The CDR3 DNA reads as TGTGCCAGCAGCTTAAGTTGGAGCGGGAGAAGGGACTTC.